This paragraph reports one T cell receptor beta chain. No antigen is known for it. No much larger clone exists at a distance of one base, and base qualities are not known. The sample originates from a study of blood T cell repertoires in COVID-19 (TCRdb year 2020). Describing the broader study: Samples covering the acute and convalescent phases of COVID-19 were provided by collaborators in the United States, Italy and Spain. The material from the prospective study consisted of cDNA or gDNA derived from T cells, B-cell-depleted T cells, or PBMCs. Deeply sampled blood TCRbeta repertoires from subjects exposed to, actively infected with, or recovered from COVID-19 were included in the dataset. The repertoires were made available in a free public database intended to serve as a resource for research on the immune response to SARS-CoV-2. Samples were obtained from the ongoing ImmuneRACE study (first 160 participants) and from over 1,000 subjects provided by 6 global collaborators. Nearly every sample came with metadata listing a de-identified subject ID, COVID-19 status, age in years and sex. Where HLA class I and class II types were available, the types were taken from metadata supplied by the sample provider, not from assay-based typing. The research as a whole found: How much clinical and demographic metadata was included differed by source and by participant, and the metadata was provided uncurated.

TCRbeta CDR3 regions were amplified from genomic DNA using the immunoSEQ Assay, a bias-controlled multiplex PCR. On the study's bioinformatics: The number of nucleated cells in each sample was estimated by amplification of reference gene primers within the assay. To quantify the absolute abundance of each unique TCRbeta CDR3 rearrangement, sequence reads were collapsed and filtered. For each sample, productive Simpson clonality was calculated as the square root of Simpson's diversity index across productive rearrangements. TCRdb took this table from immuneACCESS and kept in-frame rearrangements with V and J called. Such tables lack part of the clones; where checked against another copy, unresolved V genes explain under half of the gap, and the rest is unexplained. V and J calls and clone size are copied from that table; D and trimming were computed from the DNA. This sample holds more than 250,000 clones; about 92% were observed only once. The biggest ten clones account for around 20% of the sample.

Enrolling through a virtual design, the prospective study's participants ranged in age from about 18 to 89 years and lived across about two dozen United States geographic areas. In the prospective study, participants were assigned to cohorts based on the clinical history participants reported in a screening survey and a study questionnaire. Recovered participants in ImmuneRACE Cohort 3 were defined by two consecutive negative NP/OP PCR tests, clearance by a healthcare professional, or resolution of symptoms. In the prospective study, whole blood, serum and a nasopharyngeal or oropharyngeal swab were collected from each participant by mobile phlebotomists. Additional blood draws and questionnaires over an approximately two-month period could optionally be provided by prospective study participants. Blood samples from the prospective study were shipped frozen or at room temperature prior to DNA extraction.

The CDR3 sequence holds 17 residues, the cysteine and phenylalanine included. Only the CDR3 DNA stays, 51 bases, in frame from base 1. The germline V gene provides CDR1 MGHRA and CDR2 YSYEKL. At the junction V is shortened by 2 bases and J by 10 bases; bases outside the gene matches: 16. This chain is built from TRBV4-1 and TRBJ2-1, and 8 bases in between align with TRBD2. The sample was PBMCs or T cells enriched from blood (not recorded which). The sequence was collected from a woman aged 30 to 39 who had recovered from COVID-19. In nucleotides, the sequence is TGCGCCAGCAGCCAAAAAACTACCGGGGGGGCCGAAGAGGAGCAGTTCTTC. Its coded protein is CASSQKTTGGAEEEQFF.